This TCR beta chain was observed in a study of blood T cell repertoires in COVID-19. This clone was counted once. Two negative PCRs, clearance, or symptom resolution characterized the recovered Cohort 3 donors. Trimming removed 3 bases from V and 5 bases from J, with 9 bases in between. The CDR3 is made up of 12 amino acids. In germline, CDR1 is SQVTM, CDR2 ANQGSEA. The method was immunoSEQ multiplex PCR; TCRdb's version includes in-frame clones alone and lacks a portion of them. Altogether fewer than 200,000 clones are present, 82% being singletons, with the ten largest covering 15% to 20%. V is TRBV29-1 and J is TRBJ2-3; D call uncertain. Input material: PBMCs or T cells enriched from blood (not recorded which). The source is a man between 60 and 75 years old who had recovered from COVID-19. For the CDR3, the DNA is TGCAGCGTTGATCCCCAGGAAGATACGCAGTATTTT. Translated, it gives CSVDPQEDTQYF.